This is a list of T cell receptor beta chains from one sample in a study of post-analysis software for immune sequencing data. MiXCR, applied by TCRdb to the PCR reads, yields one record per CDR3 protein. The table has fewer than 850,000 distinct CDR3 sequences, 40% to 55% seen once. Sequencing was carried out using blood. The receptors here all came from a girl aged 10 to 17 with multiple sclerosis. Both conserved end residues are trimmed from each CDR3. A D gene is named only where the DNA matches it firmly. Clone size is shown for a subset of rows, as once, few, many or a class of expanded clone.

.,TRBV12-3/TRBV12-4,TRBJ2-6,.,ARSPGKGTGANVLT
.,TRBV10-3,TRBJ1-2,many,AISVQGSYGYT
TRBD2,TRBV6-2/TRBV6-3,TRBJ2-1,.,ASSYSWGLAVHNEQF
TRBD1,TRBV20-1,TRBJ1-5,.,SASGDSKSNQPQH
TRBD2,TRBV20-1,TRBJ2-3,few,STRSGRQDTQY
.,TRBV7-2,.,.,AGSGTGSYEQY
.,TRBV6-5,TRBJ1-2,.,ASSNSPGKYGYT
.,TRBV20-1,.,.,SARRLGGYEQY
TRBD2,TRBV5-1,TRBJ2-1,.,ASSFTAGGTLGEQF
TRBD1,TRBV29-1,TRBJ2-4,few,SVGDRGGNIQY
.,TRBV9,TRBJ2-4,.,ASSPGTPTREQY
.,TRBV20-1,TRBJ1-5,.,SAARAVGNQPQH
.,TRBV6-2/TRBV6-3,TRBJ1-5,.,ASSYSRTAPSNQPQH
.,TRBV7-9,TRBJ2-1,few,ASRGIGSYNEQF
.,TRBV6-1,TRBJ1-6,.,ASSGGPTGIGNSPLH
.,TRBV12-3/TRBV12-4,TRBJ2-3,.,ASSFQGHTDTQY
TRBD1,TRBV11-3,TRBJ2-5,few,ASSKQGAKETQY
TRBD2,TRBV20-1,.,.,SARDYAGVWGEQY
.,TRBV7-9,TRBJ2-1,.,ASSQTPGNEQF
.,TRBV7-2,TRBJ2-7,.,ASSLDGGVSYEQY